This record concerns one TCR beta chain sequence. The antigen remains unidentified. One end of the junction does not line up with germline, which may come from a read error. This sample stems from a study of T cell repertoires in cytomegalovirus infection. Each CDR3 protein is one row after TCRdb ran MiXCR on the reads. The sample lists 900,000 to 950,000 distinct CDR3 sequences, roughly 30% occurring once. The CDR3 consists of 15 residues. CDR1 MNHEY and CDR2 SMNVEV come from the germline V gene (reference sequence). This TCR was sampled from a human donor in good health (CMV status not recorded). Some clones in this sample may be carry-over from other donors' samples. The sample consisted of cultured CD8+ T cells from PBMCs, taken from culture after CMV antigen stimulation. This sequence joins TRBV27 and TRBJ2-3, with D possibly TRBD2 on 6 matching bases. Here the CDR3 reads CANSFISGSTDTQYF. The CDR3 DNA is TGTGCCAACAGTTTTATTAGCGGTAGCACAGATACGCAGTATTTT.